These 20 T cell receptor beta chains came from one sample sequenced in a study of T cell changes during pregnancy in multiple sclerosis. Method: immunoSEQ multiplex PCR; TCRdb's copy keeps in-frame clones and lacks some. Among about 36,000 clones listed, 70% to 90% were seen once. Sequencing was performed on CD8+ T cells from peripheral blood mononuclear cells, taken in the third trimester of pregnancy. Every receptor here comes from a female donor with multiple sclerosis, enrolled in a pregnancy study.

This clone was counted between two and nine times. The rearrangement joins TRBV10-1 to TRBJ2-1, with TRBD2 matching 7 bases. Trimming at V came to 6 bases and at J to 2 bases, leaving 4 bases not matched to a gene. From germline, CDR1 is WNHNN and CDR2 SYGVQD (reference sequence). This CDR3 spans 14 amino acids. Here the CDR3 DNA reads TGCGCCAGCAGGGCGGGAGAACCCTACAATGAGCAGTTCTTC. Translating it yields CASRAGEPYNEQFF.

The rearrangement uses TRBV10-3 and TRBJ1-5; a possible D gene is TRBD1 (5 bases). V was pared by 2 bases and J by 1 base, with 6 bases between. Germline V CDR1 and CDR2: ENHRY, SYGVKD. The CDR3 contains 14 residues. In nucleotides, the CDR3 is TGTGCCATCAGTGAGGGGGCGAGCAATCAGCCCCAGCATTTT. As protein: CAISEGASNQPQHF.

This chain links TRBV29-1 with TRBJ1-2; D is ambiguous. The CDR3 spans 12 residues. The V end lost 0 bases, the J end lost 8 bases, and 10 bases lay between the germline ends. CDR1 and CDR2 from the germline V gene are SQVTM and ANQGSEA. The CDR3 loop reads CSVEDENPGYTF. As DNA, the CDR3 is TGCAGCGTTGAAGATGAGAATCCCGGCTACACCTTC.

The chain combines TRBV4-2 with TRBJ2-5, with 8 bases identical to TRBD2. Trimming removed 1 base from V and 5 bases from J; junction bases left unmatched: 6. In germline, CDR1 is LGHNA, CDR2 YNFKEQ. This CDR3 region has 15 residues. The CDR3, as DNA: TGTGCCAGCAGCCAAGCCGGACTAGCTGGTGAGACCCAGTACTTC. Its protein product is CASSQAGLAGETQYF.

This clone was recorded only once. The rearrangement joins TRBV5-6 to TRBJ2-7; 7 bases are a match to TRBD2. Germline lookup yields CDR1 SGHDT and CDR2 YYEEEE. This CDR3 has 14 residues. V was pared by 2 bases and J by 2 bases, with 4 bases of the junction left unmatched. CDR3 region: CASSLGLVAYEQYF. For the CDR3, the DNA is TGTGCCAGCAGCTTAGGACTAGTTGCCTACGAGCAGTACTTC.

This sequence joins TRBV2 and TRBJ1-3; no firm D call. The CDR3 sequence is 18 residues long. V was cut by 0 bases and J by 0 bases, with 15 bases left in between. Germline V CDR1 and CDR2: SNHLY, FYNNEI. The CDR3 region is CASSEALVGYHSGNTIYF. The CDR3 DNA sequence: TGTGCCAGCAGTGAAGCTTTAGTGGGCTACCACTCTGGAAACACCATATATTTT.

The chain employs TRBV9 and TRBJ2-3, with 8 bases lining up with TRBD1. The ends lost 4 bases at V and 2 bases at J; junction bases unmatched: 6. Germline assignment: CDR1 SGDLS and CDR2 YYNGEE. The CDR3 is 15 amino acids. The chain's CDR3 is CASSQGQALTDTQYF. CDR3 nucleotide sequence: TGTGCCAGCAGCCAGGGACAGGCGCTCACAGATACGCAGTATTTT.

This sequence joins TRBV5-4 and TRBJ2-1, with a weak D call TRBD2 (7 bases). This CDR3 comprises 15 residues. Germline CDR1 is SGHNT and CDR2 is YYREEE (reference sequence). Trimming left V 4 bases short and J 7 bases short, with 18 bases between. The CDR3 bases are TGTGCCAGCAGCCTCCCCCCGGGGGGCGGGAATGAGCAGTTCTTC. Amino acids: CASSLPPGGGNEQFF.

The rearrangement links TRBV7-9 to TRBJ1-1, with D perhaps TRBD1 (6 bases). The CDR3 is made up of 14 amino acids. V dropped 1 base and J dropped 11 bases, with 17 bases sitting between them. The germline V gene encodes CDR1 SEHNR and CDR2 FQNEAQ (reference sequence). The CDR3 protein is CASSLGTGKTMAFF. The CDR3 coding sequence is TGTGCCAGCAGCTTAGGAACAGGGAAAACGATGGCTTTCTTT.

The gene calls are TRBV7-9 and TRBJ1-6, with 8 nucleotides matching TRBD1. J was trimmed by 0 bases and V by 4 bases; bases with no gene match: 2. CDR3 length: 16 residues. Germline CDR1 and CDR2: SEHNR and FQNEAQ (reference sequence). CDR3 bases: TGTGCCAGCAGCTCCGGGACAGGCTCCTATAATTCACCCCTCCACTTT. This sequence encodes CASSSGTGSYNSPLHF. The full variable domain, with the rest looked up from reference TRBV7-9 and TRBJ1-6, is DTGVSQNPRHKITKRGQNVTFRCDPISEHNRLYWYRQTLGQGPEFLTYFQNEAQLEKSRLLSDRFSAERPKGSFSTLEIQRTEQGDSAMYLCASSSGTGSYNSPLHFGNGTRLTVT.

The CDR3 loop reads CASSTSIYNRNSYEQYF. The DNA of the CDR3 is TGTGCCAGCAGCACGTCGATTTACAACAGGAACTCCTACGAGCAGTACTTC. V is TRBV5-5 and J is TRBJ2-7, with TRBD1 as a possible D gene (5 bases). The CDR3 totals 17 residues. Trimming took 4 bases from V and 0 from J, leaving 20 bases between them. From germline, CDR1 is SGHKS and CDR2 YYEKEE (reference sequence).

The chain recombines TRBV23-1 with TRBJ1-6; no reliable D call. TRBV23-1 belongs to the ORF category, with a function that is uncertain. This CDR3 has 11 residues. V dropped 4 bases and J dropped 14 bases, with 9 bases sitting between them. The CDR3 DNA sequence: TGCGCCAGCAGTCCTCCCGCGGCCCTCCACTTT. It translates to CASSPPAALHF.

CDR3 nucleotide sequence: TGTGCCAGTAGTCTGGTCCCCCTAGGGGCGCCAGATACGCAGTATTTT. Translating it yields CASSLVPLGAPDTQYF. The rearrangement uses TRBV19 and TRBJ2-3; D might be TRBD1 (5 bases). The V gene lost 5 bases and the J gene lost 4 bases, with 19 bases spanning the gap. There are 16 residues in the CDR3. The germline gives CDR1 LNHDA, CDR2 SQIVND (reference sequence).

The V call is TRBV7-7, the J call TRBJ2-3, with TRBD1 matching 9 bases. With 3 bases clipped from V and 2 bases from J, the junction kept 3 bases outside the gene matches. The germline CDR1 and CDR2 sequences are SSHAT and FNYEAQ (reference sequence). This CDR3 spans 15 amino acids. CDR3 protein: CASSLGQGLTDTQYF. The CDR3 DNA follows: TGTGCCAGCAGCTTGGGACAGGGCCTCACAGATACGCAGTATTTT.

This clone showed up just a few times. CDR3 in amino acids: CASSLLAGNSYEQYF. For the CDR3, the DNA is TGTGCCAGCAGTTTACTAGCGGGGAACTCCTACGAGCAGTACTTC. This chain joins TRBV27 and TRBJ2-7; 9 positions match TRBD2. J gave up 0 bases and V 2 bases, and 2 bases lay outside the gene matches. Germline V gene data show CDR1 as MNHEY and CDR2 as SMNVEV (reference sequence). The CDR3 loop spans 15 amino acids.

The chain recombines TRBV7-6 with TRBJ2-3; 12 bases map to TRBD2. With 5 bases clipped from V and 0 bases from J, the junction kept 3 bases outside the gene matches. CDR3 length equals 16 residues. Germline V lookup: CDR1 SGHVS, CDR2 FNYEAQ. For the CDR3, the DNA is TGTGCCAGCAGCCCGGGGACTAGCGGGAGCACAGATACGCAGTATTTT. The encoded protein is CASSPGTSGSTDTQYF.

This chain joins TRBV27 and TRBJ1-5; weak D call: TRBD1 (6 bases). In germline, CDR1 is MNHEY, CDR2 SMNVEV (reference sequence). The CDR3 is 17 amino acids. V was shortened by 10 bases and J by 0 bases, with 22 bases between the two germline ends. DNA of the CDR3: TGTGCCACCAAGAGGTCAGGGGCCGATTATAGCAATCAGCCCCAGCATTTT. Its protein is CATKRSGADYSNQPQHF.

The chain is built from TRBV7-2 and TRBJ2-7; D is undetermined. With 3 bases removed from V and 4 bases from J, the gap between germline ends came to 7 bases. CDR1 is SGHTA, CDR2 FQGNSA, per germline. The length of the CDR3 is 12 residues. The CDR3 sequence is CASSLYRYEQYF. Here the CDR3 DNA reads TGTGCCAGCAGCTTGTATAGATACGAGCAGTACTTC.

V and J are TRBV7-6 and TRBJ2-7, with D tentatively TRBD2 (6 bases). CDR1 and CDR2 (germline): SGHVS, FNYEAQ. V lost 2 bases, J lost 5 bases, and 16 bases lay in between. This CDR3 comprises 15 residues. This CDR3 is CASSLRVGGSDEQYF. Written as DNA, the CDR3 is TGTGCCAGCAGCTTAAGGGTCGGGGGTAGCGACGAGCAGTACTTC.

The chain joins TRBV27 to TRBJ1-2, with no clear D. Germline V gene sequence: CDR1 MNHEY, CDR2 SMNVEV (reference sequence). The V end was cut by 0 bases, the J end by 7 bases, with 15 bases between. This CDR3 is 15 amino acids long. The chain's CDR3 is CASSLSMESSPGYTF. DNA for the CDR3: TGTGCCAGCAGTTTATCGATGGAGAGCTCGCCTGGCTACACCTTC.